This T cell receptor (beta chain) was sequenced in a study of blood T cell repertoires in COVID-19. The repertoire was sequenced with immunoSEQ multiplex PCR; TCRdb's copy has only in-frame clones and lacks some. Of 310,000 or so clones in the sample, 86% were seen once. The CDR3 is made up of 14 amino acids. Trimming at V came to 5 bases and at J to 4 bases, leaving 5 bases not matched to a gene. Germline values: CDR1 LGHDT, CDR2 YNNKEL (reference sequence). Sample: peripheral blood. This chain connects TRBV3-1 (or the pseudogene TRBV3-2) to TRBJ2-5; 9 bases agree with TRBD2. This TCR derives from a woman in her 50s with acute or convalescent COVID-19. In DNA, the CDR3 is TGTGCCAGCAGCATTAGCGGGAGAGGAGAGACCCAGTACTTC. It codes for CASSISGRGETQYF.